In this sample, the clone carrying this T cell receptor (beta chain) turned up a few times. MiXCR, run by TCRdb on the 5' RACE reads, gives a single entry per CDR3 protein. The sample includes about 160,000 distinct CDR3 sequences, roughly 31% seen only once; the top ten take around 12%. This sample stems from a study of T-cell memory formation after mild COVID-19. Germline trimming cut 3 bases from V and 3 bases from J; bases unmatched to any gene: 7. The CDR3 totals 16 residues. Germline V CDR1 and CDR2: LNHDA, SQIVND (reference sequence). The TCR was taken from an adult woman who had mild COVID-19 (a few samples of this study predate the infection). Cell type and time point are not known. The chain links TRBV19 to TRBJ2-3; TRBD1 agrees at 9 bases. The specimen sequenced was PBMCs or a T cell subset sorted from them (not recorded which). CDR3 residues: CASSIRTGASTDTQYF. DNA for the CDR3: TGTGCCAGTAGTATCCGGACAGGGGCATCGACAGATACGCAGTATTTT.